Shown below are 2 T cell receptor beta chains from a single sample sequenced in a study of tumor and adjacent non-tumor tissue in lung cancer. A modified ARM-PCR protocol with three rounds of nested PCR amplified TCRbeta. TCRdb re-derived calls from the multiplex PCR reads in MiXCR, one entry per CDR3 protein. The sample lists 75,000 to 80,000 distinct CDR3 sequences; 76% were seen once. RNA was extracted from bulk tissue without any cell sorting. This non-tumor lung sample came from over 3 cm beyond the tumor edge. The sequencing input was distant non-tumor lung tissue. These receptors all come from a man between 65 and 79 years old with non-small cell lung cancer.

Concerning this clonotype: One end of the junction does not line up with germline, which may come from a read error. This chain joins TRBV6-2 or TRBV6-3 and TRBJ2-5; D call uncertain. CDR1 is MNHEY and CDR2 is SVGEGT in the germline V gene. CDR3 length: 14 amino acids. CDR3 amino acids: CARSTNPSRETQYF. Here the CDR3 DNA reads TGTGCCCGCAGTACAAATCCAAGCCGGGAGACCCAGTACTTC.

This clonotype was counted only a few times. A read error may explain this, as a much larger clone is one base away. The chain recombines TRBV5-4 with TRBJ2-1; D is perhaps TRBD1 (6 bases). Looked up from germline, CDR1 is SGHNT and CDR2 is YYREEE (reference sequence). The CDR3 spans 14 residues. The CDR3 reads CVSSARTVVNEQFF. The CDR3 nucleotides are TGTGTCAGCAGCGCGAGGACAGTTGTAAATGAGCAGTTCTTC.